This TCR beta chain was identified in a study of response to subunit inactivated influenza vaccine. TCRdb redid the calling of the RT-PCR reads with MiXCR, one entry per CDR3 protein. The sample has some 800,000 distinct CDR3 sequences, around 20% seen once; the top ten hold about 10%. Study observations and caveats: Each seasonal flu vaccination may recruit only limited new T cells, authors suggested.

As concerns this clonotype: Its specificity is not known.

The V segment lost 6 bases and the J segment 4 bases; nucleotides outside the gene matches: 6. Per the germline V gene, CDR1 is LGHDT and CDR2 is YNNKEL (reference sequence). This CDR3 spans 15 amino acids. The source of this sequence is a man in his fifties or sixties who received an inactivated influenza vaccine. This specimen consisted of PBMCs from blood, obtained approximately 5 days after vaccination. The chain joins TRBV3-1 to TRBJ2-3; 11 bases line up with TRBD2. In nucleotides, the CDR3 is TGTGCCAGCAGATCCACTAGCGGGAGTGCAGATACGCAGTATTTT. Protein product: CASRSTSGSADTQYF.